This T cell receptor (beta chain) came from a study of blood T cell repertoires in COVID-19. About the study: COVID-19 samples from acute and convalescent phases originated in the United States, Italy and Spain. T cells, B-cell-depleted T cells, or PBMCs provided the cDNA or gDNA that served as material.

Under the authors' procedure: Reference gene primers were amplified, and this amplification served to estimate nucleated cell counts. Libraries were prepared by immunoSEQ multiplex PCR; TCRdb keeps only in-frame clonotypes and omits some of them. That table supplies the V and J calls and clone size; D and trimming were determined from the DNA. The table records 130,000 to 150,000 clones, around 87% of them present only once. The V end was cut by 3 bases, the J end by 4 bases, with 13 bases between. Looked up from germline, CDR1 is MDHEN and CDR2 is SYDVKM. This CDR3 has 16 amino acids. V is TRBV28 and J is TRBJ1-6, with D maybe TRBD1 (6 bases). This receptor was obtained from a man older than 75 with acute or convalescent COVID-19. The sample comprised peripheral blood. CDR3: CASSFLTGPYNSPLHF. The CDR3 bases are TGTGCCAGCAGTTTCCTTACAGGGCCTTATAATTCACCCCTCCACTTT.